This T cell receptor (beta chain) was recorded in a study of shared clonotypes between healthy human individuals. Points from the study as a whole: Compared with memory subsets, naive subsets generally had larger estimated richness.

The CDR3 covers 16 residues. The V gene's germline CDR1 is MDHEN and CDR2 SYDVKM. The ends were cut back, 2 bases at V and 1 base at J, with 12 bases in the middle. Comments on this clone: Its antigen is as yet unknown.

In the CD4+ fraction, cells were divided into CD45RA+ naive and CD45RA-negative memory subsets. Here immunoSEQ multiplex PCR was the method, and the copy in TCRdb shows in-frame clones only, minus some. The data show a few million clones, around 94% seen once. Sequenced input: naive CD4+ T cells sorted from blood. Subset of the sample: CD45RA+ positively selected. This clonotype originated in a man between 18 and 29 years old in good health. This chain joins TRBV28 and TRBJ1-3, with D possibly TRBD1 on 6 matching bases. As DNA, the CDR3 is TGTGCCAGCAGTTTAGAAGGCAGGGGATCTGGAAACACCATATATTTT. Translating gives CASSLEGRGSGNTIYF.